Below, 5 T cell receptor beta chains from the same sample are listed, as sequenced in a study of spatial heterogeneity in lung cancer. Regarding time point: sample taken at primary tumor resection. Unsorted whole RNA samples from tumor, nontumor lung or frozen PBMC were sequenced. TCRdb fed the 5' RACE reads into MiXCR, producing one record per CDR3 protein. Here the sample spans a few thousand distinct CDR3 sequences, 30% to 35% being singletons. Sequencing was performed on PBMCs, taken at surgery. The receptors were sampled from a male donor with early-stage non-small cell lung cancer.

Comment on this clonotype: This beta chain slipped into a library made for alpha chains as a stray read, so its size is not meaningful. The chain joins TRBV3-1 to TRBJ2-1; 10 nucleotides match TRBD2. Germline lookup yields CDR1 LGHDT and CDR2 YNNKEL (reference sequence). The V and J ends lost 6 bases and 0 bases, in that order; junction bases with no gene match: 2. This CDR3 spans 15 amino acids. The CDR3 loop reads CASRLAGVSYNEQFF. The CDR3 DNA follows: TGTGCCAGCAGGCTAGCGGGAGTCTCCTACAATGAGCAGTTCTTC.

This clonotype occurred a few times. The library was designed around alpha chains, so this beta chain is a stray read whose abundance carries little weight. The gene calls are TRBV5-4 and TRBJ2-7; D unclear. The germline V and J ends were trimmed by 1 base and 1 base, with 9 bases remaining between them. Germline loops: CDR1 SGHNT, CDR2 YYREEE (reference sequence). The CDR3 contains 14 residues. The CDR3 loop reads CASSLTGSSYEQYF. The CDR3 DNA sequence: TGTGCCAGCAGCTTGACCGGCTCTTCCTACGAGCAGTACTTC.

A remark on this clonotype: This beta chain turned up in a library designed for alpha chains; as an off-target read, its abundance says little. The genes are TRBV7-6 and TRBJ2-7; D is tentatively TRBD1 or TRBD2 (6 bases each). This CDR3 region has 12 residues. The germline V gene encodes CDR1 SGHVS and CDR2 FNYEAQ. V shed 8 bases and J shed 4 bases, with 12 bases lying between them. The CDR3 here is CASGGRAYEQYF. Here the CDR3 DNA reads TGTGCCAGCGGGGGGCGAGCATACGAGCAGTACTTC. The complete variable domain, with remaining parts taken from reference TRBV7-6 and TRBJ2-7, reads GAGVSQSPRYKVTKRGQDVALRCDPISGHVSLYWYRQALGQGPEFLTYFNYEAQQDKSGLPNDRFSAERPEGSISTLTIQRTEQRDSAMYRCASGGRAYEQYFGPGTRLTVT.

This clonotype has only one observation. The library was designed around alpha chains, so this beta chain is a stray read whose abundance carries little weight. This sequence joins TRBV28 and TRBJ2-1; no firm D call. Trimming left V 3 bases short and J 0 bases short, with 12 bases between. The CDR3 has 16 residues. Germline V gene data show CDR1 as MDHEN and CDR2 as SYDVKM. The CDR3 protein is CASSLVSRSSYNEQFF. CDR3 coding DNA: TGTGCCAGCAGTTTGGTGTCTAGAAGCTCCTACAATGAGCAGTTCTTC.

In regard to this clonotype: A library made for alpha chains picked up this beta chain off target, so its size means little. The chain combines TRBV5-1 with TRBJ2-7; 10 positions match TRBD2. The CDR3 has 18 residues. V lost 0 bases and J lost 1; bases outside the gene matches: 10. Germline lookup yields CDR1 SGHRS and CDR2 YFSETQ. The CDR3 bases are TGCGCCAGCAGCTTGGAAGTGACTAGCGGGTCTGGGTCCTACGAGCAGTACTTC. Protein sequence: CASSLEVTSGSGSYEQYF.